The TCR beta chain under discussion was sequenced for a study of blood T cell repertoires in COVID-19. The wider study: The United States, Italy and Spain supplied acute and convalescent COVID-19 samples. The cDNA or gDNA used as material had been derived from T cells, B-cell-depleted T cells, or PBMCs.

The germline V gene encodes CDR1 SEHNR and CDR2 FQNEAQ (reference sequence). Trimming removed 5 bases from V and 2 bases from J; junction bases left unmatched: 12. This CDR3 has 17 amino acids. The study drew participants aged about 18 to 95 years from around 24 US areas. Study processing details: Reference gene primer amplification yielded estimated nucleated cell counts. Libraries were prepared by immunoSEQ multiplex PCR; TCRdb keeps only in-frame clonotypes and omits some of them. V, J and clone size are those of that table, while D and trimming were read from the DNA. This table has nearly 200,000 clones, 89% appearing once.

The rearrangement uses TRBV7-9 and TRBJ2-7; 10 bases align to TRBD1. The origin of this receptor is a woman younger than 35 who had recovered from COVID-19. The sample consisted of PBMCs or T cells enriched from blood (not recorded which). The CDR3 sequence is CASSASVGTGAPYEQYF. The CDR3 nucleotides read TGTGCCAGCAGCGCGAGTGTAGGGACAGGGGCCCCCTACGAGCAGTACTTC.